This T cell receptor beta chain was identified during a study of CD8+CD57+ T cells in acquired aplastic anemia. Study as a whole: Isolated CD4+ and CD8+ cells, once sorted, yielded DNA averaging about 3.1 ug. Study outcomes and limitations: There were some 27 CD8+ CDR3 sequences that occurred in both patients and controls. Levels of CD8+ Simpson's diversity were not significantly distinct in patients versus controls.

CDR3 and TCR beta VDJ profiling relied on genomic DNA as the template. TCRdb reprocessed the reads via MiXCR and lists one record per CDR3 protein. The table includes about 180,000 distinct CDR3 sequences, 48% detected once. Germline lookup yields CDR1 SGHTA and CDR2 FQGNSA. The CDR3 spans 14 residues. Trimming cost V 3 bases and J 3 bases; bases outside gene matches: 2. This clonotype was seen at least ten times. The antigen is unknown. Patients sequenced had flow cytometry evidence of CD8+CD57+ cell expansion. Blood came from patients not yet given any therapy. The sequencing input was sorted CD4+, CD8+, or CD8+CD57+ T cells (not recorded which) from PBMCs. This TCR was sampled from a human donor with aplastic anemia. The J gene is TRBJ1-5, the V gene TRBV7-2; the match to TRBD1 covers 7 bases. CDR3 in amino acids: CASSLTGNNQPQHF. DNA of the CDR3: TGTGCCAGCAGCTTGACAGGGAACAATCAGCCCCAGCATTTT.